What follows describes a single T cell receptor beta chain. Its antigen is currently unknown. These data are taken from a study of T cells in tuberculosis. Study-wide context: T cells were selected with CD1B tetramers loaded with glucose monomycolate. Regarding the study as a whole: Active tuberculosis patients had shorter CDR3-alpha; the beta difference was nonsignificant. GMM-specific TCRs were nearer to active tuberculosis alpha repertoires, suggesting expansion.

The data were produced by immunoSEQ multiplex PCR, yet TCRdb's version contains in-frame clones alone and is incomplete. Among 35,000 to 55,000 clones, nearly 95% were seen once, and the ten largest hold 7% to 9%. The CDR3 loop spans 15 amino acids. In germline, CDR1 is MNHEY, CDR2 SMNVEV (reference sequence). V dropped 2 bases and J dropped 5; count of bases not matched to a gene: 4. Adolescents were screened for latent TB by skin test and IGRA. This clonotype was obtained from a donor between 10 and 35 years old with latent tuberculosis or without tuberculosis infection. The rearrangement uses TRBV27 and TRBJ2-1; 9 positions match TRBD2. The sample comprised PBMCs. CDR3 nucleotides: TGTGCCAGCAGTTTAGGCGGGAGGGGCCACAATGAGCAGTTCTTC. Its protein product is CASSLGGRGHNEQFF.